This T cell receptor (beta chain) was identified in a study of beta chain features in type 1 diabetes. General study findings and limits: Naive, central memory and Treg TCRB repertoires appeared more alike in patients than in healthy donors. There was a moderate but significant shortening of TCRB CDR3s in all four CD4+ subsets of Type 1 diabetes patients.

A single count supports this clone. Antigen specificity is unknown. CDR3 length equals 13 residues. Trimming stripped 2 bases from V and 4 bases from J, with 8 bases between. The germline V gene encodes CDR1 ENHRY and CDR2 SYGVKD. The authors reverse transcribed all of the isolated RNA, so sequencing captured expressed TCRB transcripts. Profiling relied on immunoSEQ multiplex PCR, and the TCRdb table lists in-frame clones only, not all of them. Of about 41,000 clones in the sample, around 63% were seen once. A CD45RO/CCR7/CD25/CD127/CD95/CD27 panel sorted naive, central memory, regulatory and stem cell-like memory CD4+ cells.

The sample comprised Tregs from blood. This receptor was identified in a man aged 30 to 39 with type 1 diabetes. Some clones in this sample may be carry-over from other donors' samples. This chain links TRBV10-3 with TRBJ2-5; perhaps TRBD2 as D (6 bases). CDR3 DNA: TGTGCCATCAGTGAGGTGGGAGGAGAGACCCAGTACTTC. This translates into CAISEVGGETQYF.